This T cell receptor (beta chain) comes out of a study of human T cells and chemical hapten exposure (dated by TCRdb to about 2021). For the wider study: Libraries were combined into a pool for sequencing, and differences in TCR yield between samples came mainly from small differences in library volumes within the pool. In alopecia patients, the study followed how the peripheral blood TCR repertoire changed in vivo over primary and secondary sensitization to diphenylcyclopropenone (DPC), a hapten. From each blood RNA sample, both TCR alpha and TCR beta chains were sequenced. The research as a whole found: Repeated subsampling changed both the strength of the expansion versus patch-test correlation and the threshold at which the correlation became significant. The number of TCRs above 1 in 1000 frequency did not change with DPC sensitization; there was no evidence of global repertoire structure alterations.

Library preparation used RACE. TCRdb records NextSeq 500 as the sequencer. During library preparation, unique molecular identifiers were attached to individual cDNA molecules so that TCRs could be counted in a quantitative, reproducible way. The authors processed their data as follows. Samples had a median of about 90,000 TCRs, with a range from roughly 23,224 to 750,000. V, J and CDR3 annotation of the TCR reads was carried out using the Decombinator software suite. For PS versus PT1 abundance plots, all samples were subsampled to the same number of TCRs (28,000). Expanded TCRs were defined as absent before sensitization and observed at least eight times at the 2-week time point. TCRdb reprocessed the public reads (quality trimming at Q25 with fastp, clone calling with MiXCR) and kept in-frame beta chains. CDR3 protein duplicates are merged, each entry listing the most common genes and DNA. TCRdb, not the authors, supplied the V and J calls. The sample table holds about 77,000 distinct CDR3 sequences, of which around 9.4% were seen once. The ten largest clones capture less than 2% of the sample.

The CDR3 spans 15 residues, from the cysteine through the phenylalanine. Left in the record is the CDR3 DNA by itself, 45 bases read in frame from the first base. According to the germline V gene, CDR1 reads MNHEY and CDR2 reads SVGEGT. V loses 4 bases, J loses 2 bases, and the germline ends lie 14 bases apart. This clonotype was recorded at least ten times. Its antigen remains undetermined. No base quality values were provided; no much bigger clone lies one nucleotide off. Sample time point, as interpreted from the label and publication: healthy volunteer bleed at 6 weeks. Unfractionated whole blood was collected in Tempus Blood RNA tubes, and total RNA was extracted from that blood. Roughly 5 healthy volunteers were used as TCR sequencing controls and were bled at day 0, 2 weeks and 6 weeks.

Material for sequencing was whole blood. The receptor comes from a female donor in good health. Some clones in this sample may be carry-over from other donors' samples. The V and J genes are TRBV6-2 or TRBV6-3 and TRBJ1-1; the D gene identity is not certain. The bases read TGTGCCAGCAGTTCCCTGGGCAGGAGAAACACTGAAGCTTTCTTT. Protein translation: CASSSLGRRNTEAFF.